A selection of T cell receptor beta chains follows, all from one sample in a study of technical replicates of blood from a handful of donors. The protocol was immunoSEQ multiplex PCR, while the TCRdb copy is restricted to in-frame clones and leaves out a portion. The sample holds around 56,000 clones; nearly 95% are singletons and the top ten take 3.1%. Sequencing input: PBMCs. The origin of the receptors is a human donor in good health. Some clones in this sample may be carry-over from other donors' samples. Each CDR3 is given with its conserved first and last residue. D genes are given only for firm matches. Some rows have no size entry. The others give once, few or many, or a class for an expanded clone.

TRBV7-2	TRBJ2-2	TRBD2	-	CASRDQLAGGSGELFF	TGTGCCAGCCGGGACCAACTAGCGGGAGGGTCCGGGGAGCTGTTTTTT
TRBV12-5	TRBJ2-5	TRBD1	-	CASQQGAGGTQYF	TGTGCTAGCCAACAGGGGGCCGGCGGGACCCAGTACTTC
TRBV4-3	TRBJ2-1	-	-	CASSQEGLRYNEQFF	TGCGCCAGCAGCCAAGAGGGACTCCGTTACAATGAGCAGTTCTTC
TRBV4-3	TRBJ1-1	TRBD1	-	CASSQTGTNTEAFF	TGCGCCAGCAGCCAGACAGGGACTAACACTGAAGCTTTCTTT
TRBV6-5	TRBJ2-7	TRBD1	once	CASSSAGTGDYEQYF	TGTGCCAGCAGTTCCGCCGGGACAGGGGACTACGAGCAGTACTTC
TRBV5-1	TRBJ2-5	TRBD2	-	CASSLMLLAGPQETQYF	TGCGCCAGCAGCTTAATGTTACTAGCGGGACCCCAAGAGACCCAGTACTTC
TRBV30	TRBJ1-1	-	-	CAWAPGTSEAFF	TGTGCCTGGGCCCCCGGGACATCTGAGGCTTTCTTT
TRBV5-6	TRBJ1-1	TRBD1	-	CASSLRQGRLLAEAFF	TGTGCCAGCAGCTTGCGACAGGGGAGGCTTTTGGCTGAAGCTTTCTTT
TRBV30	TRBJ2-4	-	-	CAWSQGFPTKNIQYF	TGTGCCTGGTCGCAGGGGTTTCCAACCAAAAACATTCAGTACTTC
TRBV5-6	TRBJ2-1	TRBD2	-	CASSGLAGGYIGDEQFF	TGTGCCAGCAGCGGTCTAGCGGGAGGATACATTGGGGATGAGCAGTTCTTC
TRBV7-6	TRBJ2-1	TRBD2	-	CASSLVAGGSGNEQFF	TGTGCCAGCAGCTTAGTGGCGGGGGGATCGGGGAATGAGCAGTTCTTC
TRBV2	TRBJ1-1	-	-	CASRGGRLEAFF	TGTGCCAGCAGGGGAGGGCGTTTGGAAGCTTTCTTT